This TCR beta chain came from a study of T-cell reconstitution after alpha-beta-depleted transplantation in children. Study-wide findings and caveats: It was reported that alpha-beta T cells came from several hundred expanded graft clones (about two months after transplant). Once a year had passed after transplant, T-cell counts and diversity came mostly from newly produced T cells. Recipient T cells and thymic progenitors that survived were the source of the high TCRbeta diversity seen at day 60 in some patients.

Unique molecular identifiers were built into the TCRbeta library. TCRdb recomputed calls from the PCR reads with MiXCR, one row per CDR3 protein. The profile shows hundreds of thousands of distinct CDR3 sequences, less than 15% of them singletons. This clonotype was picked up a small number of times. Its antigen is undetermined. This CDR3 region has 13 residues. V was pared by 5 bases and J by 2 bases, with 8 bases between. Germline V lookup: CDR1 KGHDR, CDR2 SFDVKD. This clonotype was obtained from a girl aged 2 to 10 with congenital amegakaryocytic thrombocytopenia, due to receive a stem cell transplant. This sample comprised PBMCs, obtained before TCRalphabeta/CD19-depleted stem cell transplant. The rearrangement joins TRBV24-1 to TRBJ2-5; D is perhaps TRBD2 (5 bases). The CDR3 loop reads CATSARLQETQYF. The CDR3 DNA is TGTGCCACCAGTGCCAGACTACAAGAGACCCAGTACTTC.